The clone carrying this T cell receptor (beta chain) has a handful of counts. Measured with immunoSEQ multiplex PCR; TCRdb has only the in-frame clones, and not every one. The data show 25,000 to 35,000 clones, 84% seen once. These data are taken from a study of blood T cell repertoires in COVID-19. Study context: PBMCs, B-cell-depleted T cells, or T cells provided the cDNA or gDNA that made up the material.

The clonotype originates from a woman older than 75 with acute or convalescent COVID-19. The sequenced material came from peripheral blood.

The CDR3 is CASSLDVGSNTEAFF. CDR3 nucleotides: TGTGCCAGCAGCCTAGATGTGGGCAGCAACACTGAAGCTTTCTTT. The chain couples TRBV3-1 (or the pseudogene TRBV3-2) to TRBJ1-1; D unresolved. Germline-derived CDR1 and CDR2 are LGHDT and YNNKEL (reference sequence). Trimming stripped 4 bases from V and 2 bases from J, with 14 bases between. The CDR3 is 15 residues long.